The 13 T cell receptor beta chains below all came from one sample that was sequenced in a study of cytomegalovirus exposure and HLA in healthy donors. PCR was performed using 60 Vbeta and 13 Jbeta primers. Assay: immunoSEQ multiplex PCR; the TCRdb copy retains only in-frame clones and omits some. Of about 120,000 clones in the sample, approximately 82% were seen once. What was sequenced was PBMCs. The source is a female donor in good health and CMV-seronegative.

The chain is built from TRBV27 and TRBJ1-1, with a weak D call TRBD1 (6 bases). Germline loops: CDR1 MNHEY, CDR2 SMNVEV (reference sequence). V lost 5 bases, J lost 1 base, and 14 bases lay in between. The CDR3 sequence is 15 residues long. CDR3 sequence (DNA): TGTGCCAGCAGTACTTCAGGCAGGGGGAACACTGAAGCTTTCTTT. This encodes CASSTSGRGNTEAFF.

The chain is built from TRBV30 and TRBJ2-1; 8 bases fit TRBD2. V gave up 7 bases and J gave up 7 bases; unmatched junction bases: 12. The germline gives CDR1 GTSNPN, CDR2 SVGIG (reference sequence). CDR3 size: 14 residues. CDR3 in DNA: TGTGCCTCCGCCAAGGGACTAGTGGTAAATGAGCAGTTCTTC. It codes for CASAKGLVVNEQFF.

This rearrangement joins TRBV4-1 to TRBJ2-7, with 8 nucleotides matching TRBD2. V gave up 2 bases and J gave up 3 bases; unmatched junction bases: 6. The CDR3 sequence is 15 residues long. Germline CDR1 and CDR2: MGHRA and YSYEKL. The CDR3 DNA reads TGCGCCAGCAGCCAATCGTCGGGAGGGGTCTACGAGCAGTACTTC. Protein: CASSQSSGGVYEQYF.

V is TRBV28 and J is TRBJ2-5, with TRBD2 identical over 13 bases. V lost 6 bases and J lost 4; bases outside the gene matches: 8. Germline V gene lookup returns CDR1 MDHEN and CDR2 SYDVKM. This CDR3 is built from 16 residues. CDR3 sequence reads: CASRKRTSGSRETQYF. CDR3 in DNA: TGTGCCAGCAGAAAGCGGACTAGCGGGAGTAGAGAGACCCAGTACTTC.

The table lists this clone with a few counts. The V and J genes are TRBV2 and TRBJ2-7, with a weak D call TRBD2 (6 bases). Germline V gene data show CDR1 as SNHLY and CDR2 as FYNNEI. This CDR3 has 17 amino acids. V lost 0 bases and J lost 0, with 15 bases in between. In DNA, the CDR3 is TGTGCCAGCAGTGAAGCCTCCGGGACTCCAAGCTCCTACGAGCAGTACTTC. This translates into CASSEASGTPSSYEQYF. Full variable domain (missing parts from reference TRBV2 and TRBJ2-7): EPEVTQTPSHQVTQMGQEVILRCVPISNHLYFYWYRQILGQKVEFLVSFYNNEISEKSEIFDDQFSVERPDGSNFTLKIRSTKLEDSAMYFCASSEASGTPSSYEQYFGPGTRLTVT.

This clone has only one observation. CDR3 region: CASSVGLSEQYF. As DNA, the CDR3 is TGTGCCAGCAGCGTAGGACTCTCCGAGCAGTACTTC. J is TRBJ2-7 and V is TRBV9; no reliable D call. The CDR3 sequence is 12 residues long. Germline V gene data show CDR1 as SGDLS and CDR2 as YYNGEE. V lost 0 bases, J lost 6 bases, and 7 bases lay in between.

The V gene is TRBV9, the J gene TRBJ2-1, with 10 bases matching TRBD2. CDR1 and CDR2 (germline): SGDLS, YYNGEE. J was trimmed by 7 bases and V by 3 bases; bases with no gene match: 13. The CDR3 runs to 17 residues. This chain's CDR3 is CASSAWGGLATENEQFF. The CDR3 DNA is TGTGCCAGCAGCGCGTGGGGGGGACTAGCGACCGAGAATGAGCAGTTCTTC.

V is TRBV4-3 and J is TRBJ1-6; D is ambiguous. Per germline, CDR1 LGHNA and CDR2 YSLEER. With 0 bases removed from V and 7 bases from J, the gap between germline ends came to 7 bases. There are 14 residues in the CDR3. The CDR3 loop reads CASSQDARNSPLHF. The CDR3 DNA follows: TGCGCCAGCAGCCAAGATGCGCGGAATTCACCCCTCCACTTT.

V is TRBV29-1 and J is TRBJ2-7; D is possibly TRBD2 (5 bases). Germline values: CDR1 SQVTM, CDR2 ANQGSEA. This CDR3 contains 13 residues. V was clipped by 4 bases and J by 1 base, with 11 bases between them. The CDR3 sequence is CSVGLGDSYEQYF. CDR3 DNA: TGCAGCGTTGGTCTCGGGGATTCCTACGAGCAGTACTTC.

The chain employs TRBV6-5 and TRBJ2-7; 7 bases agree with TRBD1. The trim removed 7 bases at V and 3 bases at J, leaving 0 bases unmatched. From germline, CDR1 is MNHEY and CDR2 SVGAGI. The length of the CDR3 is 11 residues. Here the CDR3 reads CASTGGYEQYF. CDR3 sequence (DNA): TGTGCCAGCACAGGGGGCTACGAGCAGTACTTC.

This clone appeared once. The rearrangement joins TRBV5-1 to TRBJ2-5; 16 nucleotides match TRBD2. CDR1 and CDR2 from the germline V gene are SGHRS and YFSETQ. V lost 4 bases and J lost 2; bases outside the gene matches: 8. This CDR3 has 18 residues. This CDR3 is CASSRGGLAGGLQETQYF. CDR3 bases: TGCGCCAGCAGCCGAGGGGGACTAGCGGGAGGGTTACAAGAGACCCAGTACTTC.

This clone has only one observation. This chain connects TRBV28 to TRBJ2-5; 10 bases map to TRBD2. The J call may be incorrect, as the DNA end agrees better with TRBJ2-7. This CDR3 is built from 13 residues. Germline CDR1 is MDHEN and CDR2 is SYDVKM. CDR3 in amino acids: CASTLAGAREQYF. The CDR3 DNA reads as TGTGCCAGCACTCTAGCGGGAGCTCGCGAGCAGTACTTC.

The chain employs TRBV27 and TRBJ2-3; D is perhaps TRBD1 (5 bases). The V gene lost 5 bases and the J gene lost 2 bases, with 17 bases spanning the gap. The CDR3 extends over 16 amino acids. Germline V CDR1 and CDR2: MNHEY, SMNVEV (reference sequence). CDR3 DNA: TGTGCCAGCAGTGTATTTAGACAGTCAAACACAGATACGCAGTATTTT. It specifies CASSVFRQSNTDTQYF.